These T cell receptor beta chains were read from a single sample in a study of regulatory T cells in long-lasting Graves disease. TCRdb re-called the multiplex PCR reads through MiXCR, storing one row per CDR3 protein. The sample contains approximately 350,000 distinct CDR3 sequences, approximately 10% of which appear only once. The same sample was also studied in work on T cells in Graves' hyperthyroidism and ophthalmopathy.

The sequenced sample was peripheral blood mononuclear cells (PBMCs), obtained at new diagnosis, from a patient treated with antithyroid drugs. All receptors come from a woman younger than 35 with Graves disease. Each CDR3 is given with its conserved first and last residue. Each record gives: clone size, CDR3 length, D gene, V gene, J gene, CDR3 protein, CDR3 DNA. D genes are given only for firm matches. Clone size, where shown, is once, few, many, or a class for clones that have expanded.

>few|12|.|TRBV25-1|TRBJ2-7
CASRWGNVEQYF
TGTGCCAGCAGGTGGGGGAACGTAGAGCAGTACTTC
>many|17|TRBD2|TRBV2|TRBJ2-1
CASSLTPGLAGDNEQFF
TGTGCCAGCAGCCTTACCCCGGGACTAGCGGGGGACAATGAGCAGTTCTTC
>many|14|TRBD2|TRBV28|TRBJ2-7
CASTERGRGYEQYF
TGTGCCAGCACGGAGCGCGGGAGAGGATACGAGCAGTACTTC
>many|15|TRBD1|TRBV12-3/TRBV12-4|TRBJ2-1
CASSLTGGRYNEQFF
TGTGCCAGCAGCCTGACAGGGGGACGATACAATGAGCAGTTCTTC
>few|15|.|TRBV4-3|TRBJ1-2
CASSQDPRDPYGYTF
TGCGCCAGCAGCCAAGACCCCCGGGACCCTTATGGCTACACCTTC
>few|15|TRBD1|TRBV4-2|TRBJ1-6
CASSRGGQVNSPLHF
TGTGCCAGCAGCCGGGGGGGACAGGTTAATTCACCCCTCCACTTT
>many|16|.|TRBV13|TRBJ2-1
CASSNAGAGDGGEQFF
TGTGCCAGCAGCAACGCGGGGGCAGGGGATGGAGGTGAGCAGTTCTTC
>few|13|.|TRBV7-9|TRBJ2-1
CASSPFGVDEQFF
TGTGCCAGCAGCCCATTCGGGGTTGATGAGCAGTTCTTC
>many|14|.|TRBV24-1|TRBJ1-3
CATSGSNSGNTIYF
TGTGCCACCAGTGGTAGTAACTCTGGAAACACCATATATTTT
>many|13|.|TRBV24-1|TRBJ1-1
CATSGRADTEAFF
TGTGCCACCAGTGGGAGGGCGGACACTGAAGCTTTCTTT
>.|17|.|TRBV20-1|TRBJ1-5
CSARDIQSSVSNQPQHF
TGCAGTGCTAGAGATATACAGTCGAGCGTCAGCAATCAGCCCCAGCATTTT
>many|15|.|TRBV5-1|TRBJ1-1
CASSLVGSDGTEAFF
TGCGCCAGCAGCTTGGTAGGGAGTGATGGCACTGAAGCTTTCTTT
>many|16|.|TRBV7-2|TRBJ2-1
CASSLAQGSSYNEQFF
TGTGCCAGCAGCTTAGCCCAGGGGAGCTCCTACAATGAGCAGTTCTTC
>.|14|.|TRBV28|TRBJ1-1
CASKGSRGNTEAFF
TGTGCCAGCAAAGGCAGCCGGGGGAACACTGAAGCTTTCTTT
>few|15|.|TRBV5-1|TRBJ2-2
CASSFQFENTGELFF
TGCGCCAGCAGCTTCCAGTTCGAGAACACCGGGGAGCTGTTTTTT
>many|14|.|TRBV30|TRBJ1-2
CAWTPPGGANGYTF
TGTGCCTGGACTCCCCCCGGGGGCGCGAATGGCTACACCTTC
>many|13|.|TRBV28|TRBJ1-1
CASKPVVTERAFF
TGTGCCAGCAAACCGGTAGTGACCGAAAGAGCTTTCTTT
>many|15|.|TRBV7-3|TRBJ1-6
CASSLGAGLDSPLHF
TGTGCCAGCAGCTTAGGAGCAGGTTTGGATTCACCCCTCCACTTT
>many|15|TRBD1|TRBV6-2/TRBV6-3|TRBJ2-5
CASSYYAGTEETQYF
TGTGCCAGCAGTTATTACGCCGGGACAGAAGAGACCCAGTACTTC
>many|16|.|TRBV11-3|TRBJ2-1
CASSPEGGQPYNEQFF
TGTGCCAGCAGCCCCGAGGGGGGGCAGCCCTACAATGAGCAGTTCTTC
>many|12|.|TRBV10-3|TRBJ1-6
CASGGRDSPLHF
TGTGCCAGCGGTGGCCGTGATTCACCCCTCCACTTT
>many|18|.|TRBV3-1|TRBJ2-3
CASSQVAMPEVWTDTQYF
TGTGCCAGCAGCCAAGTTGCGATGCCCGAGGTGTGGACAGATACGCAGTATTTT
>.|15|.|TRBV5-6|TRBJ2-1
CASSFDPDGYNEQFF
TGTGCCAGCAGCTTCGATCCAGACGGATACAATGAGCAGTTCTTC
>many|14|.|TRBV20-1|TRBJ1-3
CSAREEGSGNTIYF
TGCAGTGCTAGAGAAGAAGGCTCTGGAAACACCATATATTTT
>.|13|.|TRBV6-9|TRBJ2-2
CASSYTGAGELFF
TGTGCCAGCAGTTACACGGGTGCCGGGGAGCTGTTTTTT
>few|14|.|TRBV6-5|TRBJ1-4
CASSYNRRNEKLFF
TGTGCCAGCAGTTACAACCGTAGAAATGAAAAACTGTTTTTT
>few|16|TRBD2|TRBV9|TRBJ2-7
CASSVGGLGDSYEQYF
TGTGCCAGCAGCGTAGGGGGACTAGGGGATTCCTACGAGCAGTACTTC
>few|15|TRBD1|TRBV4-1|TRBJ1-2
CASSQEGTGIYGYTF
TGCGCCAGCAGCCAAGAGGGGACAGGGATCTATGGCTACACCTTC
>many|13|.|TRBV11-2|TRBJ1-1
CASSLGVSTEAFF
TGCGCCAGCAGCTTGGGAGTCAGCACTGAAGCTTTCTTT
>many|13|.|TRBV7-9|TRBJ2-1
CASSLDYYNEQFF
TGTGCCAGCAGCTTAGATTACTACAATGAGCAGTTCTTC
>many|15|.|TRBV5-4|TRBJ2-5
CASRYSRQDLETQYF
TGTGCCAGCAGGTATTCGAGGCAGGATTTGGAGACCCAGTACTTC
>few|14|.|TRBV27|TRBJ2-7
CASSSRQNPYEQYF
TGTGCCAGCAGCTCCCGACAGAACCCCTACGAGCAGTACTTC
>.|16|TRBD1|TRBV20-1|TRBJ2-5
CSARSTGQGAGETQYF
TGCAGTGCTAGATCTACAGGACAGGGGGCAGGAGAGACCCAGTACTTC
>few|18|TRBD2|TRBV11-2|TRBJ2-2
CASSSRPSGADSTGELFF
TGTGCCAGCAGCTCACGTCCGAGCGGGGCAGATAGCACCGGGGAGCTGTTTTTT
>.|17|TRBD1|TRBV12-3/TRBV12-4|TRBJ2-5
CASSHGTGERTGETQYF
TGTGCCAGCAGCCACGGGACAGGGGAGAGGACGGGGGAGACCCAGTACTTC
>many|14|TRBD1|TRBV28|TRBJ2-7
CASGPGTGYNEQYF
TGTGCCAGCGGACCCGGGACAGGGTATAACGAGCAGTACTTC
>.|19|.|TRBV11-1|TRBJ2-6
CASSLAAFRFISGANVLTF
TGTGCCAGCAGCTTGGCCGCTTTCAGATTCATCTCTGGGGCCAACGTCCTGACTTTC
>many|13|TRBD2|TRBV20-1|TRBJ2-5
CSARPGGRETQYF
TGCAGTGCTAGACCGGGGGGGCGGGAGACCCAGTACTTC
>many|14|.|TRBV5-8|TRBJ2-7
CASSPALRTYEQYF
TGTGCCAGCAGCCCCGCCCTACGCACCTACGAGCAGTACTTC
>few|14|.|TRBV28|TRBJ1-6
CASKAGRYNSPLHF
TGTGCCAGCAAGGCAGGGCGCTATAATTCACCCCTCCACTTT
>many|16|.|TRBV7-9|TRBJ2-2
CASSVSPGKRAGELFF
TGTGCCAGCAGCGTGTCCCCAGGGAAGCGAGCCGGGGAGCTGTTTTTT
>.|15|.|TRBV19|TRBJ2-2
CASTAGGLSGGELFF
TGTGCCAGTACCGCCGGGGGACTTAGTGGCGGGGAGCTGTTTTTT
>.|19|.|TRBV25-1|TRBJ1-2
CASSSINREFSTTSDGYTF
TGTGCCAGCAGCTCCATTAACAGGGAATTCAGCACGACCAGCGATGGCTACACCTTC
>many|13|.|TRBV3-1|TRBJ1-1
CASRPGRNTEAFF
TGTGCCAGCAGGCCGGGCAGGAACACTGAAGCTTTCTTT
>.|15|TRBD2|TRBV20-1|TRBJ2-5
CSAGVPSGGQETQYF
TGCAGTGCTGGGGTTCCCTCGGGGGGACAAGAGACCCAGTACTTC
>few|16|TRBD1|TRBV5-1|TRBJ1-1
CASSPAKDRVMTEAFF
TGCGCCAGCAGCCCCGCAAAGGACAGGGTGATGACTGAAGCTTTCTTT
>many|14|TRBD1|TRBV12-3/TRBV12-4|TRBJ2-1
CASSRTGIHNEQFF
TGTGCCAGCAGCAGGACAGGGATCCACAATGAGCAGTTCTTC
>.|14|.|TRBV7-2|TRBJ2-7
CASSFGGRSYEQYF
TGTGCCAGCAGCTTCGGTGGGAGGTCTTACGAGCAGTACTTC
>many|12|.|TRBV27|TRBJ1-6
CASRVYNSPLHF
TGTGCCAGCAGGGTTTATAATTCACCCCTCCACTTT
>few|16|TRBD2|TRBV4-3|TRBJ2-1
CASSQDRAGGYNEQFF
TGCGCCAGCAGCCAAGATCGGGCGGGGGGGTATAATGAGCAGTTCTTC
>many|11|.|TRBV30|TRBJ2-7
CAWSVLNEQYF
TGTGCCTGGAGTGTACTCAACGAGCAGTACTTC
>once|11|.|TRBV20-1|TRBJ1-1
CSARANTEAFF
TGCAGTGCCAGGGCGAACACTGAAGCTTTCTTT
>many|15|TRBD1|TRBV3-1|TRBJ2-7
CASSLADRGHHEQYF
TGTGCCAGCAGCTTGGCGGACAGGGGTCACCACGAGCAGTACTTC
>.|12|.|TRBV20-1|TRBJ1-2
CSARQENYGYTF
TGCAGTGCTCGACAGGAAAACTATGGCTACACCTTC